These 5 T cell receptor beta chains came from one sample sequenced in a study of CD8+ T cells in alopecia areata. RNA, once extracted, was reverse transcribed into cDNA for use as the sequencing template. Assay used: immunoSEQ multiplex PCR; TCRdb lists only in-frame clones, some missing. The sample lists approximately 150,000 clones, more than 55% occurring once. Material for sequencing was CD8+ T cells sorted from blood. The receptors were gathered from a human donor in good health.

This clone was recorded once. J is TRBJ1-2 and V is TRBV19; no clear D. Per germline, CDR1 LNHDA and CDR2 SQIVND (reference sequence). CDR3 size: 11 residues. The germline V and J ends were trimmed by 8 bases and 2 bases, with 6 bases remaining between them. The CDR3 loop reads CASGTNYGYTF. In DNA, the CDR3 is TGTGCCAGTGGTACGAACTATGGCTACACCTTC.

The chain couples TRBV11-2 to TRBJ2-5; D tentatively reads TRBD1 or TRBD2 (6 bases each). The V gene lost 6 bases and the J gene lost 5 bases, with 16 bases spanning the gap. The V gene's germline CDR1 is SGHAT and CDR2 FQNNGV. The CDR3 contains 14 residues. CDR3 region: CASSSYQGRETQYF. CDR3 sequence (DNA): TGTGCCAGCAGTTCGTATCAGGGGAGGGAGACCCAGTACTTC.

The CDR3 region is CASSVVGNGANVLTF. CDR3 bases: TGTGCCAGCAGCGTAGTAGGGAACGGGGCCAACGTCCTGACTTTC. This chain links TRBV9 with TRBJ2-6; no reliable D call. The germline CDR1 and CDR2 sequences are SGDLS and YYNGEE. The CDR3 has 15 amino acids. V lost 0 bases and J 4 bases, leaving 8 bases between the germline ends.

This clone is a singleton in its sample. This chain joins TRBV20-1 and TRBJ1-1, with D possibly matching TRBD1 (5 bases). This CDR3 spans 11 amino acids. V gave up 5 bases and J gave up 3 bases, with 7 bases separating them. Germline CDR1 DFQATT, CDR2 SNEGSKA (reference sequence). The CDR3 nucleotides are TGCAGTGCTTGGGACTACACTGAAGCTTTCTTT. Its protein product is CSAWDYTEAFF.

V usage is TRBV29-1 and J usage is TRBJ2-3; 9 bases fit TRBD1. The germline CDR1 and CDR2 sequences are SQVTM and ANQGSEA. After removal of 6 bases from V and 1 base from J, the junction contained 8 bases not matched to a gene. There are 15 residues in the CDR3. Here the CDR3 reads CSVDTGTGRTDTQYF. CDR3 nucleotide sequence: TGCAGCGTGGATACAGGGACAGGGCGCACAGATACGCAGTATTTT.